The 20 T cell receptor beta chains below all came from one sample that was sequenced in a study of vaccination and CD4 T cells after COVID-19. Sequence data for DNA of cultured CD4+ T cells were generated by the Oncomine TCR Beta short-read assay. TCRdb recomputed calls from the PCR reads with MiXCR, one row per CDR3 protein. Of about 6,900 distinct CDR3 sequences in the sample, about 24% are singletons; the top ten hold 32%. These receptors' antigens are unknown. Stated treatment: approximately 10-day PBMC culture with coronavirus spike peptide pools or control peptides (ViraFEST assay). Gathered ahead of the COVID-19 pandemic (2011-2018) were the CD4+ T cells of the unexposed donor. The material sequenced was CD4+ T cells from blood, cultured in vitro. The receptor source for this set is a human donor in good health.

This clonotype was detected a few times. The chain recombines TRBV7-3 with TRBJ2-7, with 13 bases matching TRBD2. The J segment lost 12 bases and the V segment lost 5 bases, leaving 7 bases of the junction unmatched. Germline CDR1 SGHTA, CDR2 FQGTGA. The CDR3 runs 13 residues. CDR3 residues: CASSQGLAGAPYF. CDR3 in DNA: TGTGCCAGCAGCCAAGGACTAGCGGGGGCCCCGTACTTC. Full variable domain (remainder filled in from reference TRBV7-3 and TRBJ2-7): GAGVSQTPSNKVTEKGKYVELRCDPISGHTALYWYRQSLGQGPEFLIYFQGTGAADDSGLPNDRFFAVRPEGSVSTLKIQRTERGDSAVYLCASSQGLAGAPYFGPGTRLTVT.

This clonotype was found a few times. The chain employs TRBV12-3 or TRBV12-4 and TRBJ2-5, with unresolved D. The ends were cut back, 1 base at V and 5 bases at J, with 11 bases in the middle. This CDR3 spans 14 amino acids. CDR3 nucleotide sequence: TGTGCCAGCAGTTTAGGGTTTGGGTGGGAGACCCAGTACTTC. This gives the protein CASSLGFGWETQYF.

This clonotype was counted only a few times. The chain uses TRBV19 and TRBJ1-2, with D hard to call. V was clipped by 5 bases and J by 3 bases, with 13 bases between them. The CDR3 totals 14 residues. Germline CDR1 is LNHDA and CDR2 is SQIVND (reference sequence). The CDR3 DNA sequence: TGTGCCAGTAGTCCTTCGGTAGGTGACTATGGCTACACCTTC. Amino acid sequence: CASSPSVGDYGYTF.

By sample share, this clonotype is medium-sized. J is TRBJ1-5 and V is TRBV20-1, with TRBD1 as a possible D gene (5 bases). This CDR3 comprises 15 residues. Germline assignment: CDR1 DFQATT and CDR2 SNEGSKA (reference sequence). Trimming stripped 6 bases from V and 3 bases from J, with 18 bases between. The CDR3 here is CSAVKLAGHNQPQHF. The CDR3 DNA is TGCAGTGCCGTCAAACTTGCCGGACACAATCAGCCCCAGCATTTT.

This clonotype was counted only a few times. This CDR3 is CSAGDSYSYEQYF. The CDR3 bases are TGCAGTGCTGGGGACAGCTATTCCTACGAGCAGTACTTC. J is TRBJ2-7 and V is TRBV20-1, with 7 bases matching TRBD1. After removal of 5 bases from V and 1 base from J, the junction contained 5 bases not matched to a gene. Germline-derived CDR1 and CDR2 are DFQATT and SNEGSKA (reference sequence). The length of the CDR3 is 13 residues.

By share, this clonotype ranks as large. The chain recombines TRBV10-1 with TRBJ2-3, with TRBD2 matching over 9 bases. The trim removed 10 bases at V and 2 bases at J, leaving 10 bases unmatched. Germline loops: CDR1 WNHNN, CDR2 SYGVQD (reference sequence). CDR3 length equals 15 residues. As DNA, the CDR3 is TGCGCCACCTCACCGAGACTAGCGGACACAGATACGCAGTATTTT. This codes for CATSPRLADTDTQYF.

This clonotype is deemed medium-sized. The chain couples TRBV6-5 to TRBJ1-1; D is unresolved. CDR1 is MNHEY and CDR2 is SVGAGI in the germline V gene. V lost 0 bases to trimming and J lost 4 bases, with 9 bases between them. The CDR3 covers 14 residues. The CDR3 reads CASSYSWGGTEAFF. In nucleotides, the CDR3 is TGTGCCAGCAGTTACTCGTGGGGAGGCACTGAAGCTTTCTTT.

This clonotype was recorded once. One end of the junction is discordant with germline, which a read error may explain. The genes are TRBV4-2 and TRBJ2-5; 7 nucleotides align to TRBD1. CDR1 and CDR2 (germline): LGHNA, YNFKEQ. This CDR3 has 15 amino acids. The CDR3 loop is CASSQTDREQETQCF. CDR3 nucleotide sequence: TGTGCCAGCAGCCAGACCGACAGGGAACAAGAGACCCAGTGCTTC.

By its share, this clonotype is medium-sized (0.01 to 0.1%). V and J are TRBV30 and TRBJ2-1; 10 bases line up with TRBD2. V shed 4 bases, J shed 6 bases, and the junction held 6 bases outside the gene matches. The CDR3 totals 14 residues. The germline V gene encodes CDR1 GTSNPN and CDR2 SVGIG (reference sequence). The CDR3 region is CAWTGLALGNEQFF. The CDR3 DNA reads as TGTGCCTGGACGGGACTAGCGCTTGGCAATGAGCAGTTCTTC.

A word on this clonotype: A read error may account for a junction end that differs from germline. The gene calls are TRBV6-1 and TRBJ2-7; 7 nucleotides line up with TRBD2. The CDR3 is made up of 12 amino acids. CDR1 is MNHNS, CDR2 SASEGT, per germline. The CDR3 sequence is CTSGATFYEQYF. The CDR3 nucleotides are TGTACCAGCGGGGCGACATTTTACGAGCAGTACTTC.

This clonotype was seen a few times. The chain joins TRBV30 to TRBJ1-5, with 8 bases fitting TRBD1. The length of the CDR3 is 13 residues. The germline V gene encodes CDR1 GTSNPN and CDR2 SVGIG (reference sequence). J lost 7 bases, V lost 2 bases, and 4 bases had no gene match. CDR3 amino acids: CAWSQGALQPQHF. The CDR3 DNA sequence: TGTGCCTGGAGTCAGGGGGCATTACAGCCCCAGCATTTT.

The chain links TRBV9 to TRBJ2-2; possible D gene TRBD1, 6 bases. Germline V gene data show CDR1 as SGDLS and CDR2 as YYNGEE. The V gene lost 0 bases and the J gene lost 5 bases, with 14 bases spanning the gap. The CDR3 spans 16 residues. CDR3 sequence: CASSVGGRRGTGELFF. The CDR3, as DNA: TGTGCCAGCAGCGTAGGGGGGCGGCGTGGGACCGGGGAGCTGTTTTTT. Full variable domain (remainder filled in from reference TRBV9 and TRBJ2-2): DSGVTQTPKHLITATGQRVTLRCSPRSGDLSVYWYQQSLDQGLQFLIQYYNGEERAKGNILERFSAQQFPDLHSELNLSSLELGDSALYFCASSVGGRRGTGELFFGEGSRLTVL.

This clonotype counts as medium-sized. This sequence joins TRBV24-1 and TRBJ1-2; the D gene is possibly TRBD1 (5 bases). Per the germline V gene, CDR1 is KGHDR and CDR2 is SFDVKD. The CDR3 extends over 13 amino acids. V lost 4 bases, J lost 2 bases, and 7 bases lay in between. The CDR3 spells CATSEQGNYGYTF. CDR3 DNA sequence: TGTGCCACCAGTGAGCAGGGCAACTATGGCTACACCTTC.

The genes are TRBV20-1 and TRBJ2-1; tentative D call: TRBD2 (6 bases). There are 13 residues in the CDR3. The germline V gene has CDR1 DFQATT and CDR2 SNEGSKA (reference sequence). Trimming left V 6 bases short and J 1 base short, with 10 bases between. The CDR3 sequence: CSAPTSSYNEQFF. In DNA form, the CDR3 reads TGCAGTGCACCGACTAGTTCCTACAATGAGCAGTTCTTC.

This clonotype was observed a handful of times. V usage is TRBV2 and J usage is TRBJ1-5; maybe TRBD1 (5 bases). The CDR3 extends over 14 amino acids. V shed 2 bases and J shed 4 bases, with 9 bases lying between them. Germline CDR1 SNHLY, CDR2 FYNNEI. The CDR3 region has the DNA TGTGCCAGCAGTGAATCGACAGCTAATCAGCCCCAGCATTTT. Protein sequence: CASSESTANQPQHF.

This clonotype is medium-sized. The chain has TRBV7-9 and TRBJ1-1; 7 bases match TRBD1. J gave up 1 base and V 5 bases, and 4 bases lay outside the gene matches. Germline V CDR1 and CDR2: SEHNR, FQNEAQ (reference sequence). The CDR3 has 14 residues. CDR3 sequence: CASSPRTGNTEAFF. CDR3 DNA: TGTGCCAGCAGCCCACGGACAGGGAACACTGAAGCTTTCTTT.

This chain links TRBV11-2 with TRBJ1-1, with D perhaps matching TRBD1 (6 bases). Trimming took 1 base from V and 3 from J, leaving 15 bases between them. Germline CDR1 reads SGHAT; CDR2 reads FQNNGV. The CDR3 is 16 amino acids. CDR3 DNA sequence: TGTGCCAGCAGCTTAGCTTCAGGGGTAATCCACACTGAAGCTTTCTTT. Amino acid sequence: CASSLASGVIHTEAFF.

V is TRBV30 and J is TRBJ1-2, with D unresolved. V lost 6 bases, J lost 4 bases, and 6 bases lay in between. The CDR3 sequence is 10 residues long. The germline gives CDR1 GTSNPN, CDR2 SVGIG (reference sequence). The CDR3 DNA sequence: TGTGCCTGCCGTCGCTATGGCTACACCTTC. Translated: CACRRYGYTF.

This clonotype was counted only a few times. V and J are TRBV10-3 and TRBJ2-3, with 12 bases identical to TRBD2. After removal of 10 bases from V and 5 bases from J, the junction contained 13 bases not matched to a gene. Germline V gene lookup returns CDR1 ENHRY and CDR2 SYGVKD. The CDR3 consists of 16 residues. In nucleotides, the CDR3 is TGTGCCACGGGGGATACTAGCGGGGGGCAGGGAGATACGCAGTATTTT. Protein product: CATGDTSGGQGDTQYF.

The chain employs TRBV9 and TRBJ2-1; tentatively, D is TRBD1 (5 bases). The length of the CDR3 is 15 residues. The germline V gene has CDR1 SGDLS and CDR2 YYNGEE. V lost 2 bases and J 6 bases, leaving 15 bases between the germline ends. Here the CDR3 DNA reads TGTGCCAGCAGCGTCAGGGCCACATGGCCCAATGAGCAGTTCTTC. The encoded protein is CASSVRATWPNEQFF.